The 21 T cell receptor beta chains below all came from one sample that was sequenced in a study of blood T cell repertoires in COVID-19. Profiling relied on immunoSEQ multiplex PCR, and the TCRdb table lists in-frame clones only, not all of them. The repertoire holds under 55,000 clones, with around 73% as singletons. The sample comprised PBMCs or T cells enriched from blood (not recorded which). The source of these receptors is a woman aged 50 to 65 with acute COVID-19.

J is TRBJ1-3 and V is TRBV13; 11 bases map to TRBD1. The germline V gene has CDR1 PRHDT and CDR2 FYEKMQ (reference sequence). The junction had 5 bases not matched to a gene; V was cut back by 5 bases and J by 5 bases. The CDR3 has 15 amino acids. The CDR3 DNA follows: TGTGCCAGCAGCCTGGACAGGGGGCGGAGAAACACCATATATTTT. Translated, it gives CASSLDRGRRNTIYF.

J is TRBJ1-2 and V is TRBV30; 7 bases are a match to TRBD1. The CDR3 runs to 14 residues. V lost 3 bases, J lost 1 base, and 5 bases stayed unmatched. The germline gives CDR1 GTSNPN, CDR2 SVGIG (reference sequence). CDR3 amino acids: CAWSYRGFNYGYTF. As DNA, the CDR3 is TGTGCCTGGAGCTACAGGGGATTTAACTATGGCTACACCTTC. The whole variable domain, filled in from reference TRBV30 and TRBJ1-2, reads SQTIHQWPATLVQPVGSPLSLECTVEGTSNPNLYWYRQAAGRGLQLLFYSVGIGQISSEVPQNLSASRPQDRQFILSSKKLLLSDSGFYLCAWSYRGFNYGYTFGSGTRLTVV.

This clone occurred a few times. The rearrangement joins TRBV21-1 to TRBJ1-6. TRBV21-1 is an annotated pseudogene. CDR3 size: 15 residues. CDR3 sequence: CATPSGNSRNSPLHF. In DNA, the CDR3 is TGTGCCACCCCATCGGGAAATTCGCGTAATTCACCCCTCCACTTT.

In its sample, this clone was seen once. The rearrangement joins TRBV5-1 to TRBJ2-4, with TRBD2 matching 9 bases. Germline V lookup: CDR1 SGHRS, CDR2 YFSETQ. The ends lost 4 bases at V and 9 bases at J; junction bases unmatched: 17. The CDR3 loop spans 17 amino acids. CDR3: CASSTRLRGGPSTIQYF. CDR3 nucleotides: TGCGCCAGCAGCACCCGGCTGCGGGGGGGCCCCTCGACCATTCAGTACTTC. Full variable domain (outside the CDR3, taken from reference TRBV5-1 and TRBJ2-4): KAGVTQTPRYLIKTRGQQVTLSCSPISGHRSVSWYQQTPGQGLQFLFEYFSETQRNKGNFPGRFSGRQFSNSRSEMNVSTLELGDSALYLCASSTRLRGGPSTIQYFGAGTRLSVL.

The rearrangement joins TRBV18 to TRBJ1-2; 8 nucleotides align to TRBD1. In germline, CDR1 is KGHSH, CDR2 LQKENI. The CDR3 runs to 15 residues. With V trimmed by 1 base and J by 1 base, 2 bases remained unmatched. The CDR3 sequence: CASSPRTGRNYGYTF. The CDR3 DNA is TGTGCCAGCTCACCACGGACAGGGCGTAACTATGGCTACACCTTC.

The chain uses TRBV7-9 and TRBJ1-2; D is unclear. The CDR3 runs 13 residues. The V and J ends lost 5 bases and 0 bases respectively, with 7 bases between them. Germline loops: CDR1 SEHNR, CDR2 FQNEAQ (reference sequence). CDR3 sequence: CASSLYSNYGYTF. The CDR3 DNA follows: TGTGCCAGCAGCCTATATTCTAACTATGGCTACACCTTC.

The genes are TRBV7-9 and TRBJ1-2; TRBD1 is a possible D gene (5 bases). V was trimmed by 5 bases and J by 3 bases, leaving 13 bases between them. CDR3 length: 14 residues. Germline CDR1 and CDR2: SEHNR and FQNEAQ (reference sequence). The CDR3 DNA follows: TGTGCCAGCAGCGGAAGTGGCAGGGACTATGGCTACACCTTC. The encoded protein is CASSGSGRDYGYTF.

The CDR3 reads CASSDGTSGVEEQFF. The CDR3 nucleotides are TGTGCCAGCAGTGACGGGACTAGCGGGGTGGAGGAACAGTTCTTC. V gene TRBV6-4 combines with J gene TRBJ2-1; 13 bases fit TRBD2. Germline V gene lookup returns CDR1 MRHNA and CDR2 SNTAGT. There are 15 residues in the CDR3. V lost 2 bases and J lost 13; bases outside the gene matches: 8.

The sample holds a few counts of this clone. The V gene is TRBV2, the J gene TRBJ2-1; D gene unclear. This CDR3 has 15 residues. With 3 bases removed from V and 0 bases from J, the gap between germline ends came to 9 bases. The germline gives CDR1 SNHLY, CDR2 FYNNEI. This CDR3 is CASSERPGSYNEQFF. The CDR3 DNA reads as TGTGCCAGCAGTGAGCGGCCGGGCTCCTACAATGAGCAGTTCTTC.

The gene calls are TRBV27 and TRBJ2-5; TRBD2 matches at 9 bases. Germline CDR1 MNHEY, CDR2 SMNVEV (reference sequence). V was clipped by 0 bases and J by 2 bases; unmatched bases: 10. The CDR3 has 18 residues. DNA for the CDR3: TGTGCCAGCAGTTTATCCGGGGTAGCGGGAGCCTCACAAGAGACCCAGTACTTC. It specifies CASSLSGVAGASQETQYF.

The chain recombines TRBV29-1 with TRBJ1-2; D is possibly TRBD1 (5 bases). The CDR3 covers 12 residues. Per the germline V gene, CDR1 is SQVTM and CDR2 is ANQGSEA. Trimming stripped 4 bases from V and 8 bases from J, with 14 bases between. Here the CDR3 DNA reads TGCAGCGTTGCCCAGGGTAATGGGGGCTACACCTTC. It specifies CSVAQGNGGYTF.

Of note for this clone: This specimen includes other DNA sequences encoding the same CDR3. The rearrangement uses TRBV7-9 and TRBJ1-2, with D possibly TRBD1 on 6 matching bases. The V and J ends lost 4 bases and 2 bases respectively, with 8 bases between them. This CDR3 spans 13 amino acids. The germline V gene has CDR1 SEHNR and CDR2 FQNEAQ (reference sequence). The CDR3 DNA follows: TGTGCCAGCAGCTCGGACAGCAACTATGGCTACACCTTC. This encodes CASSSDSNYGYTF.

The chain employs TRBV7-9 and TRBJ1-1; TRBD1 matches 7 bases. The length of the CDR3 is 14 residues. The V gene's germline CDR1 is SEHNR and CDR2 FQNEAQ (reference sequence). Germline trimming cut 11 bases from V and 2 bases from J; bases unmatched to any gene: 11. The chain's CDR3 is CAGRQGGRNTEAFF. The CDR3 DNA reads TGTGCCGGCCGACAGGGTGGTAGAAACACTGAAGCTTTCTTT.

This chain connects TRBV5-1 to TRBJ1-2; 8 bases are a match to TRBD1. This CDR3 spans 15 amino acids. V shed 0 bases and J 2 bases; nucleotides not matched to a gene: 3. CDR1 and CDR2 (germline): SGHRS, YFSETQ. The CDR3 DNA is TGCGCCAGCAGCTTGGACGGACAGGGAAACTATGGCTACACCTTC. Its translation is CASSLDGQGNYGYTF.

This sequence joins TRBV6-5 and TRBJ2-2; 7 bases agree with TRBD1. V was clipped by 6 bases and J by 4 bases; unmatched bases: 5. Per germline, CDR1 MNHEY and CDR2 SVGAGI. The CDR3 is 14 residues long. The CDR3 spells CASSLRTGTGELFF. In DNA, the CDR3 is TGTGCCAGCAGCCTCCGGACAGGCACCGGGGAGCTGTTTTTT.

This rearrangement joins TRBV25-1 to TRBJ2-7, with TRBD1 identical over 10 bases. Trimming cost V 6 bases and J 6 bases; bases outside gene matches: 14. Germline V lookup: CDR1 MGHDK, CDR2 SYGVNS. The CDR3 contains 16 residues. Here the CDR3 reads CASSVQLGDRGGEQYF. The CDR3 DNA reads TGTGCCAGCAGCGTCCAATTGGGGGACAGGGGCGGCGAGCAGTACTTC.

A few counts support this clone. V usage is TRBV6-6 and J usage is TRBJ2-7; TRBD2 agrees at 10 bases. The CDR3 spans 16 residues. V shed 2 bases and J 3 bases; nucleotides not matched to a gene: 7. CDR1 is MNHNY and CDR2 is SVGAGI in the germline V gene (reference sequence). CDR3 in DNA: TGTGCCAGCAGTTACGGTGGGGCTAGCGGGGGCTACGAGCAGTACTTC. Its protein product is CASSYGGASGGYEQYF.

The J gene is TRBJ2-1, the V gene TRBV7-2; tentative D call: TRBD2 (5 bases). Trimming left V 1 base short and J 10 bases short, with 11 bases between. In germline, CDR1 is SGHTA, CDR2 FQGNSA. CDR3 length equals 13 residues. This chain's CDR3 is CASSLGSQREQFF. As DNA, the CDR3 is TGTGCCAGCAGCTTAGGATCCCAGCGGGAGCAGTTCTTC.

The chain joins TRBV30 to TRBJ2-3; possible D gene TRBD2, 7 bases. Germline V gives CDR1 GTSNPN, CDR2 SVGIG (reference sequence). V lost 4 bases and J 7 bases, leaving 12 bases between the germline ends. This CDR3 spans 12 amino acids. CDR3 nucleotide sequence: TGTGCCTGGAAGGGGGGGGCATATACGCAGTATTTT. Protein sequence: CAWKGGAYTQYF.

This clone came up a few times. The CDR3 bases are TGTGCCAGCAGCCTAAGCCGCGGTAGTGAAAAACTGTTTTTT. Its translation: CASSLSRGSEKLFF. The chain joins TRBV7-6 to TRBJ1-4; the D is unclear. CDR3 length: 14 residues. Deletions cut 5 bases from V and 7 bases from J, with 14 bases between. CDR1 and CDR2 (germline): SGHVS, FNYEAQ.

The sample holds a few counts of this clone. V and J are TRBV9 and TRBJ2-7, with 9 bases identical to TRBD2. Trimming at V came to 0 bases and at J to 2 bases, leaving 0 bases not matched to a gene. CDR1 is SGDLS, CDR2 YYNGEE, per germline. This CDR3 is built from 14 residues. The CDR3 sequence is CASSVGGGAYEQYF. The CDR3 DNA sequence: TGTGCCAGCAGCGTAGGCGGGGGGGCCTACGAGCAGTACTTC.